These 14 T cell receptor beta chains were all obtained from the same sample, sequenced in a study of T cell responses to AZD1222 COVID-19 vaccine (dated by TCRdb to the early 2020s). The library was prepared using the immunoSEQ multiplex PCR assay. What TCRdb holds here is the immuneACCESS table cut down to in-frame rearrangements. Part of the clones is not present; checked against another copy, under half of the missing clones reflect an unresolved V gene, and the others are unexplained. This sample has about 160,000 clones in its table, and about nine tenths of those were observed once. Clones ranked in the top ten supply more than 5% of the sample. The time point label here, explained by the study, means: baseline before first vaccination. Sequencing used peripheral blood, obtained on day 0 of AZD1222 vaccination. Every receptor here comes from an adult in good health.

This chain's CDR3 is CASHGTGGNTGELFF. The CDR3 coding sequence is TGTGCCAGCCACGGGACAGGGGGGAACACCGGGGAGCTGTTTTTT. The gene calls are TRBV2 and TRBJ2-2, with 11 bases that match TRBD1. Germline V CDR1 and CDR2: SNHLY, FYNNEI. The V and J ends lost 8 bases and 1 base, in that order; junction bases with no gene match: 3. CDR3 length: 15 residues. Full variable domain (missing parts from reference TRBV2 and TRBJ2-2): EPEVTQTPSHQVTQMGQEVILRCVPISNHLYFYWYRQILGQKVEFLVSFYNNEISEKSEIFDDQFSVERPDGSNFTLKIRSTKLEDSAMYFCASHGTGGNTGELFFGEGSRLTVL.

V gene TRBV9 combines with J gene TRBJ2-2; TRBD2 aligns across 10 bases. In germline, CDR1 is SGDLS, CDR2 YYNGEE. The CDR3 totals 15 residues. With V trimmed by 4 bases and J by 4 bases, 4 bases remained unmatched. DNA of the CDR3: TGTGCCAGCAGCACGAGGACTAGCGGCACCGGGGAGCTGTTTTTT. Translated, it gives CASSTRTSGTGELFF. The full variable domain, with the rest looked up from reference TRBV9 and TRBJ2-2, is DSGVTQTPKHLITATGQRVTLRCSPRSGDLSVYWYQQSLDQGLQFLIQYYNGEERAKGNILERFSAQQFPDLHSELNLSSLELGDSALYFCASSTRTSGTGELFFGEGSRLTVL.

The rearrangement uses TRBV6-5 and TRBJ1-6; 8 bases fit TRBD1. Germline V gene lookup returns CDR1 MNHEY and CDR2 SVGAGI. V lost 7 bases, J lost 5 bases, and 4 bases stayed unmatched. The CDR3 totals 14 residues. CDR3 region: CASTRTGNNSPLHF. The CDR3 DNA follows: TGTGCCAGCACTAGGACAGGGAATAATTCACCCCTCCACTTT.

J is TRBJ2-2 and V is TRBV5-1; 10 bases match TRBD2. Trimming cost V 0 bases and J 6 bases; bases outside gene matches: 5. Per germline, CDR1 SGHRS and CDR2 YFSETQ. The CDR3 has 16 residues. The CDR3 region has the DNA TGCGCCAGCAGCTTGGCCCCAGCGGGAGGGGCCGGGGAGCTGTTTTTT. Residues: CASSLAPAGGAGELFF.

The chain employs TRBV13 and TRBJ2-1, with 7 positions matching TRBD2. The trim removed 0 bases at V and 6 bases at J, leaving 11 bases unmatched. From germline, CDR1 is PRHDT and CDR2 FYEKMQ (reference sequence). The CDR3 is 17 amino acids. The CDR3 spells CASSLGFREGIGNEQFF. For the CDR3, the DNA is TGTGCCAGCAGCTTAGGCTTCAGGGAGGGGATTGGCAATGAGCAGTTCTTC.

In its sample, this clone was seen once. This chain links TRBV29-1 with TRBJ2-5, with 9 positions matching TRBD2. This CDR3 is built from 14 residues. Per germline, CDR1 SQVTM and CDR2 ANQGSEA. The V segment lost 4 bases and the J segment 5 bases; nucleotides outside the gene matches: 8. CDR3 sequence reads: CSVASGGIRETQYF. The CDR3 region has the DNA TGCAGCGTTGCCAGCGGGGGGATCAGGGAGACCCAGTACTTC.

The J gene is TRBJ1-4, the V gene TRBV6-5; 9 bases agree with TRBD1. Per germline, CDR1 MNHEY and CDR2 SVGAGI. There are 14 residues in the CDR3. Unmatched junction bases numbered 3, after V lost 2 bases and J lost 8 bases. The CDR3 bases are TGTGCCAGCAGTTACGGACAGGGGCGCGAAAAACTGTTTTTT. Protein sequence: CASSYGQGREKLFF.

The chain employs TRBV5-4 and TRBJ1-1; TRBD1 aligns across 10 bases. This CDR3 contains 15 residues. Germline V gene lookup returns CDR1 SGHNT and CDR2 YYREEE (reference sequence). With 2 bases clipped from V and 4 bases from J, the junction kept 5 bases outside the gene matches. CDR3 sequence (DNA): TGTGCCAGCAGCTTCCCCGGGACAGGGGTCACTGAAGCTTTCTTT. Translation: CASSFPGTGVTEAFF.

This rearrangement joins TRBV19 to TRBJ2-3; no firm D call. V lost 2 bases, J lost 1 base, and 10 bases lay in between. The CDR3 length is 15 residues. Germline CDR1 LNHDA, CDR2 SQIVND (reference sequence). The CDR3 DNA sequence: TGTGCCAGTAGTATAATAGACCGGGGCACAGATACGCAGTATTTT. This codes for CASSIIDRGTDTQYF.

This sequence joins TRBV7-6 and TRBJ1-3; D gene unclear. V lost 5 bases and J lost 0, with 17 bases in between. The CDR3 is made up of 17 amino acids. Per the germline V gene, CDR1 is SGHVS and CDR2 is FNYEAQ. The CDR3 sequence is CASSGGLGVPSGNTIYF. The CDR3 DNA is TGTGCCAGCAGCGGCGGCCTCGGGGTCCCCTCTGGAAACACCATATATTTT.

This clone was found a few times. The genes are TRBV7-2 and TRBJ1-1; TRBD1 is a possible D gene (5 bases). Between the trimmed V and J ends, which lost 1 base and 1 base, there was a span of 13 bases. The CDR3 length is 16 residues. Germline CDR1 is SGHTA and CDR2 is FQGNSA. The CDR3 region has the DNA TGTGCCAGCAGCTTAGGAGCGTGGGGGAGGAACACTGAAGCTTTCTTT. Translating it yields CASSLGAWGRNTEAFF.

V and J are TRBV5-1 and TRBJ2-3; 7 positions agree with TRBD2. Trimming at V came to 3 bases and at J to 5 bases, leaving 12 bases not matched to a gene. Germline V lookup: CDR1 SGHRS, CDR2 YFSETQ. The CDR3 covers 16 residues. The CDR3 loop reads CASSWAQDTGGDTQYF. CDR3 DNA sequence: TGCGCCAGCAGCTGGGCCCAAGATACGGGGGGAGATACGCAGTATTTT. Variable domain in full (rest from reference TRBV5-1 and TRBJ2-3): KAGVTQTPRYLIKTRGQQVTLSCSPISGHRSVSWYQQTPGQGLQFLFEYFSETQRNKGNFPGRFSGRQFSNSRSEMNVSTLELGDSALYLCASSWAQDTGGDTQYFGPGTRLTVL.

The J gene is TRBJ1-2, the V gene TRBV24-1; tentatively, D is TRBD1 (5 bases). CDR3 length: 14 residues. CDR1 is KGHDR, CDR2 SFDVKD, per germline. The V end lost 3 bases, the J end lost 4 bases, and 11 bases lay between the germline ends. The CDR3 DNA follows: TGTGCCACCAGTGATGCCGGGACTTTCTATGGCTACACCTTC. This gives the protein CATSDAGTFYGYTF.

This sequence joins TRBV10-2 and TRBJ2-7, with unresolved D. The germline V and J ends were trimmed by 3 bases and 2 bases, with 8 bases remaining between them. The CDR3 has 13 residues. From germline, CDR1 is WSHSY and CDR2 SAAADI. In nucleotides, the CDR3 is TGCGCCAGCAGTGAAGGCCGACCCTACGAGCAGTACTTC. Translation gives CASSEGRPYEQYF.